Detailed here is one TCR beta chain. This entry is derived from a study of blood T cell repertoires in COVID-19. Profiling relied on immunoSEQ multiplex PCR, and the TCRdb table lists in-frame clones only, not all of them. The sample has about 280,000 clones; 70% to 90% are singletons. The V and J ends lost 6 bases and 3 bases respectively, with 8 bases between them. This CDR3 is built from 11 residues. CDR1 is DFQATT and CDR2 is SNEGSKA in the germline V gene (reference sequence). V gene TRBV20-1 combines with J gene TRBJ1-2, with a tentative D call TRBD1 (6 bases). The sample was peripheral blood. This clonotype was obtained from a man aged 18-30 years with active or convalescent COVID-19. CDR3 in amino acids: CSARQDYGYTF. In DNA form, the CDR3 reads TGCAGTGCAAGACAGGACTATGGCTACACCTTC.